This TCR beta chain was identified in a study of blood T cell repertoires in COVID-19. Participants' own reports of clinical history determined their cohort assignment. Either two negative PCRs, clearance, or symptom resolution qualified Cohort 3 donors as recovered. Libraries were prepared by immunoSEQ multiplex PCR; TCRdb keeps only in-frame clonotypes and omits some of them. The data show about 300,000 clones, approximately 88% seen once. The clonotype was recovered from a man between 60 and 75 years old who had recovered from COVID-19. Sequencing used PBMCs or T cells enriched from blood (not recorded which).

This CDR3 reads CASSSSLTGTYEQYF. The CDR3 nucleotides are TGTGCCAGCAGTTCCTCCCTCACGGGTACCTACGAGCAGTACTTC. The V and J genes are TRBV6-2 or TRBV6-3 and TRBJ2-7; D ambiguous. The germline gives CDR1 MNHEY, CDR2 SVGEGT. The CDR3 extends over 15 amino acids. The V end lost 4 bases, the J end lost 2 bases, and 15 bases lay between the germline ends.